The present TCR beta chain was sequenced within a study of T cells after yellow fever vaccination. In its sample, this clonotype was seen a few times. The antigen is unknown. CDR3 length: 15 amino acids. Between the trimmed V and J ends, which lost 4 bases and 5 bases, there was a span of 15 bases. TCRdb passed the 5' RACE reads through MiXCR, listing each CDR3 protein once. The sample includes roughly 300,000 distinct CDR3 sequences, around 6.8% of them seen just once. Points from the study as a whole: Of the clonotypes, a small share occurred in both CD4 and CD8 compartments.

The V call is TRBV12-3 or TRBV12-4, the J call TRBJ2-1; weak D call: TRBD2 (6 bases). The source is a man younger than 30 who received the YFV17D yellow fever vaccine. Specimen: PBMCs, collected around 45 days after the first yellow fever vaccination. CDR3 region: CASSSAGYAHNEQFF. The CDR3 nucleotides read TGTGCCAGCAGTTCCGCGGGATACGCACACAATGAGCAGTTCTTC.